Below, 4 T cell receptor beta chains from the same sample are listed, as sequenced in a study of graft-versus-host responses after intestinal transplantation. Some clones are missing from TCRdb's copy, which holds only in-frame ones; the method was immunoSEQ multiplex PCR. This sample has approximately 99,000 clones, with 85% to 95% found just once. These receptors are not linked to any known antigen. The sequences come from unstimulated CD8+ T cells sorted from spleen or lymph node cells, collected before transplant. The receptors come from a human donor who was the organ donor for an intestinal transplant.

As concerns this clone: This CDR3 is also generated by other DNA sequences in the sample. CDR3 region: CASSLPSGTGGAGHF. Here the CDR3 DNA reads TGTGCCAGCAGCTTGCCATCCGGGACAGGGGGCGCAGGGCATTTT. This chain uses TRBV5-8 with TRBJ1-5, with 12 bases fitting TRBD1. The CDR3 consists of 15 residues. The trim removed 1 base at V and 15 bases at J, leaving 11 bases unmatched. Germline CDR1 and CDR2: SGHTS and YDEGEE.

To note about this clone: The junction departs from the called germline gene at one end, perhaps through a read error. J is TRBJ2-2 and V is TRBV7-7; TRBD2 matches 10 bases. This CDR3 region has 15 residues. From germline, CDR1 is SSHAT and CDR2 FNYEAQ (reference sequence). For the CDR3, the DNA is TGTGCTAGCAGCCCCGGACTAGCGGCACTTACGGAGCTGTTTTTT. It is translated as CASSPGLAALTELFF.

This chain links TRBV4-1 with TRBJ1-4; no definite D call. V lost 2 bases, J lost 8 bases, and 12 bases lay in between. Germline CDR1 MGHRA, CDR2 YSYEKL. This CDR3 has 14 residues. This chain's CDR3 is CASSQSPAGEKLFF. CDR3 DNA sequence: TGCGCCAGCAGCCAAAGCCCCGCGGGCGAAAAACTGTTTTTT.

The rearrangement joins TRBV2 to TRBJ1-3, with D hard to call. The CDR3 totals 15 residues. Trimming stripped 6 bases from V and 3 bases from J, with 15 bases between. The germline CDR1 and CDR2 sequences are SNHLY and FYNNEI. The CDR3 is CASRQPPSRGNTIYF. The CDR3 DNA follows: TGTGCCAGCAGACAGCCGCCCTCTCGTGGAAACACCATATATTTT.